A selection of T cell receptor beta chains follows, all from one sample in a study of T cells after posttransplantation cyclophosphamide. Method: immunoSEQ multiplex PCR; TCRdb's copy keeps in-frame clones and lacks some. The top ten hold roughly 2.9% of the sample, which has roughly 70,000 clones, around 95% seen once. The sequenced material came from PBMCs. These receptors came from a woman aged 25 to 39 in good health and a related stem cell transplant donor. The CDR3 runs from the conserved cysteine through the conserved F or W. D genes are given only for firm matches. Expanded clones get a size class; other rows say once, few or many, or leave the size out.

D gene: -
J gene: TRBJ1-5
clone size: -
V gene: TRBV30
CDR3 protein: CAWGPGGPPQHF
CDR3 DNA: TGTGCCTGGGGGCCCGGGGGACCCCCCCAGCATTTT

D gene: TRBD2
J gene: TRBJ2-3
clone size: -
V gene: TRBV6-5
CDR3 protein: CASSYLGGGGTDTQYF
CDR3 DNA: TGTGCCAGCAGTTACCTAGGCGGGGGTGGCACAGATACGCAGTATTTT

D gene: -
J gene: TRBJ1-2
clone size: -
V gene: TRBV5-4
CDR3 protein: CASSLGTARSYGYTF
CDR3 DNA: TGTGCCAGCAGCTTGGGGACGGCAAGGTCCTATGGCTACACCTTC

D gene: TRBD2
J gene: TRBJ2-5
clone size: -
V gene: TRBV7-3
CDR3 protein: CASSFSGGLGETQYF
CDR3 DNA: TGTGCCAGCAGTTTTAGCGGGGGTTTGGGAGAGACCCAGTACTTC

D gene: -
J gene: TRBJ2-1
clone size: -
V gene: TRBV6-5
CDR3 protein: CASSYSGTRALDEQFF
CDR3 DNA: TGTGCCAGCAGTTACTCAGGGACGAGGGCCCTCGATGAGCAGTTCTTC

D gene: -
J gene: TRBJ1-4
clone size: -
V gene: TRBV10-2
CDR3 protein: CASRPRWPNEKLFF
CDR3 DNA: TGCGCCAGCCGCCCGAGGTGGCCTAATGAAAAACTGTTTTTT

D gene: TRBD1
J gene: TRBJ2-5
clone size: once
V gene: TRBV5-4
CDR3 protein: CASSWDRGPETQYF
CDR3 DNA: TGTGCCAGCAGCTGGGACAGGGGGCCAGAGACCCAGTACTTC

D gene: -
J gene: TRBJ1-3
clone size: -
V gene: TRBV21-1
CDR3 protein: CASRGRRISGNTIYF
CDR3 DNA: TGTGCCAGCAGAGGACGGAGGATCTCTGGAAACACCATATATTTT

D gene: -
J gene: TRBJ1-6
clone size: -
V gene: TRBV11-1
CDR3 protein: CASSLFGTNNSPLHF
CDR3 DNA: TGTGCCAGCAGCTTATTCGGCACCAATAATTCACCCCTCCACTTT

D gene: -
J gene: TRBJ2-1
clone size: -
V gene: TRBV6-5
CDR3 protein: CASSYGRGVEQFF
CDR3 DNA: TGTGCCAGCAGTTACGGCAGGGGGGTTGAGCAGTTCTTC

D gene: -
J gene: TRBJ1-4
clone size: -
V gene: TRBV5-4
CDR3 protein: CASSLAQGDEKLFF
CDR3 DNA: TGTGCCAGCAGTTTGGCCCAGGGTGATGAAAAACTGTTTTTT

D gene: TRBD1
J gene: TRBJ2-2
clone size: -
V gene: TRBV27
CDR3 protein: CASRPITGGGGELFF
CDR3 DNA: TGTGCCAGCAGACCAATCACAGGGGGAGGCGGGGAGCTGTTTTTT

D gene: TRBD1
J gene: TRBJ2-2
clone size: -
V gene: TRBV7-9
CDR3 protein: CASSTGQGSAGELFF
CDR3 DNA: TGTGCCAGCAGCACTGGACAGGGCTCGGCCGGGGAGCTGTTTTTT

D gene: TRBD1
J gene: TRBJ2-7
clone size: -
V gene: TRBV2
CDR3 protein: CASSEAGTGLSYEQYF
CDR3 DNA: TGTGCCAGCAGTGAAGCTGGGACAGGGCTCTCCTACGAGCAGTACTTC

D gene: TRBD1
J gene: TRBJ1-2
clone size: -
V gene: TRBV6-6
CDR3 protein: CASSHPPDRNYGYTF
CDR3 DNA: TGTGCCAGCAGTCACCCTCCGGACAGGAACTATGGCTACACCTTC

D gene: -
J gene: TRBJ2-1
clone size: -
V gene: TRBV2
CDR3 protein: CASSAGTVSIEQFF
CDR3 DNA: TGTGCCAGCAGCGCCGGGACCGTGTCGATCGAGCAGTTCTTC

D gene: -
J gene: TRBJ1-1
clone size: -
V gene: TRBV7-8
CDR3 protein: CASRGPNTEAFF
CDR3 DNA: TGTGCCAGCAGGGGGCCCAACACTGAAGCTTTCTTT

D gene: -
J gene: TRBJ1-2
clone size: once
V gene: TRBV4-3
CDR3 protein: CASSQDFGEGYGYTF
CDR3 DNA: TGCGCCAGCAGCCAAGATTTTGGGGAGGGCTATGGCTACACCTTC

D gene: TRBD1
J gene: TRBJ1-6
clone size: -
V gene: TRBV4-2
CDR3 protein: CASSQARTGTSPLHF
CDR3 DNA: TGTGCCAGCAGCCAAGCACGGACAGGGACTTCACCCCTCCACTTT

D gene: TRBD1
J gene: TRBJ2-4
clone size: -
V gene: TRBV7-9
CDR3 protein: CASRDSDKNIQYF
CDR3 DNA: TGTGCCAGTCGGGACAGCGACAAAAACATTCAGTACTTC

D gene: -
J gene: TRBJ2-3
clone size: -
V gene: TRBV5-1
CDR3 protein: CASSLGGGTVSDTQYF
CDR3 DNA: TGCGCCAGCAGCTTGGGAGGCGGGACAGTGTCAGATACGCAGTATTTT

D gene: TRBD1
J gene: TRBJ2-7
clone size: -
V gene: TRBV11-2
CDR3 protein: CASSFIPPDRVPYEQYF
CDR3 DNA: TGTGCCAGCAGCTTTATTCCCCCGGACAGGGTCCCCTACGAGCAGTACTTC

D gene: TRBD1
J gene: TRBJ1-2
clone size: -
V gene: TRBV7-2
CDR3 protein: CASSSGTGGGNGYTF
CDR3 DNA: TGTGCCAGCAGCTCAGGGACAGGGGGAGGCAACGGCTACACCTTC

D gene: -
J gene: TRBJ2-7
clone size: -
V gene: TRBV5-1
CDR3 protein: CASSVTGSSYEQYF
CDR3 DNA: TGCGCCAGCAGCGTTACAGGGTCTTCCTACGAGCAGTACTTC

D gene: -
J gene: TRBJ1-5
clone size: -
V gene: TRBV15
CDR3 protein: CATSRTTRVGVNQPQHF
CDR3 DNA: TGTGCCACCAGCAGAACCACCAGGGTTGGAGTGAATCAGCCCCAGCATTTT

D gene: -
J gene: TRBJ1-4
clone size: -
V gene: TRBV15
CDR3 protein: CATSRRGDNEKLFF
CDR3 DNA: TGTGCCACCAGCAGACGGGGGGATAATGAAAAACTGTTTTTT

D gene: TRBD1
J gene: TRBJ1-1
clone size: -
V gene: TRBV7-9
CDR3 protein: CASSNRQGAFTEAFF
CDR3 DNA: TGTGCCAGCAGCAACCGACAGGGGGCTTTCACTGAAGCTTTCTTT

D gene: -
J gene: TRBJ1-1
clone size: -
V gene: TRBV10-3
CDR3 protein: CAISESGQGSLNTEAFF
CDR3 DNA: TGTGCCATCAGTGAGTCGGGTCAGGGAAGTTTGAACACTGAAGCTTTCTTT

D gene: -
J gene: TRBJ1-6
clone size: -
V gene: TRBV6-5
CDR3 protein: CASSYSGGRGNSPLHF
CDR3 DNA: TGTGCCAGCAGTTACTCTGGGGGGCGCGGTAATTCACCCCTCCACTTT

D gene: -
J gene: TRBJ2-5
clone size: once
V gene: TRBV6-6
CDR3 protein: CASSSQETQYF
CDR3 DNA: TGTGCCAGCTCTAGCCAAGAGACCCAGTACTTC

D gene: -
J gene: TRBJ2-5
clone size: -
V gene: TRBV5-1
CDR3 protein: CASSGGGARETQYF
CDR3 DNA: TGCGCCAGCTCAGGAGGGGGCGCGAGGGAGACCCAGTACTTC

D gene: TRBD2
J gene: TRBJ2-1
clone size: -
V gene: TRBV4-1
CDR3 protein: CASSQILAETYNEQFF
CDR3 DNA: TGCGCCAGCAGTCAGATCCTAGCGGAGACATACAATGAGCAGTTCTTC

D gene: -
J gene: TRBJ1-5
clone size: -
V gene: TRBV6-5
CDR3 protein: CASSYSRSDRAQHF
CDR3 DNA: TGTGCCAGCAGTTACTCGCGGTCCGATCGGGCCCAGCATTTT

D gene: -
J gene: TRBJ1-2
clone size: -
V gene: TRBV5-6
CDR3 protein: CASSLDQPNYGYTF
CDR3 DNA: TGTGCCAGCAGCTTGGACCAGCCCAACTATGGCTACACCTTC

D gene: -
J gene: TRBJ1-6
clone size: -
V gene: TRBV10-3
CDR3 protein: CAISEQDNSPLHF
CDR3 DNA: TGTGCCATCAGTGAACAGGACAATTCACCCCTCCACTTT

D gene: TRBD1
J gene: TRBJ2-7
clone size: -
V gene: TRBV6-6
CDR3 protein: CASSYAGQGYEQYF
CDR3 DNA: TGTGCCAGCAGTTACGCCGGACAGGGCTACGAGCAGTACTTC

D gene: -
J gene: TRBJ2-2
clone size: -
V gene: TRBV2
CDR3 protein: CASTSGPRGTGELFF
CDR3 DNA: TGTGCCAGCACTTCAGGGCCCCGAGGCACCGGGGAGCTGTTTTTT

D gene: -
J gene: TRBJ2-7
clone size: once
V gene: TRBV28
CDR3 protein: CASSSSYEQYF
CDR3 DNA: TGTGCCAGCAGCTCCTCCTACGAGCAGTACTTC

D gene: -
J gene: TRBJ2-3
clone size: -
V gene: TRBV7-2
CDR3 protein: CASSLATDTQYF
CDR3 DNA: TGTGCCAGCAGCTTGGCCACAGATACGCAGTATTTT

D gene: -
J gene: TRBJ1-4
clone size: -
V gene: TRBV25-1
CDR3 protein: CASSEYRGAANEKLFF
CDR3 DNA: TGTGCCAGCAGTGAATATAGAGGGGCTGCTAATGAAAAACTGTTTTTT

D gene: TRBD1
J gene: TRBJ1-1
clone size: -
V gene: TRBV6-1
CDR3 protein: CATRTGRLPEAFF
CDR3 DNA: TGTGCCACCAGGACAGGGAGGCTCCCTGAAGCTTTCTTT

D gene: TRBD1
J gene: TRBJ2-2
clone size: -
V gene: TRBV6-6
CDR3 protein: CASSYRGLDTGELFF
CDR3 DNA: TGTGCCAGCAGTTACAGGGGGCTGGACACCGGGGAGCTGTTTTTT

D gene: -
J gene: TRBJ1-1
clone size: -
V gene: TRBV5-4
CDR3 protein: CASSLVQGGYTEAFF
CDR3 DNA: TGTGCCAGCAGCTTGGTCCAGGGAGGATATACTGAAGCTTTCTTT

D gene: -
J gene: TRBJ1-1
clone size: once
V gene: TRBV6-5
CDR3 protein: CASSYSIGTTEAFF
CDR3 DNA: TGTGCCAGCAGTTACTCGATAGGGACCACTGAAGCTTTCTTT

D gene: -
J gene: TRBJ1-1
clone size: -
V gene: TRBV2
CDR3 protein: CASSETRPRRVGAFF
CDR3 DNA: TGTGCCAGCAGTGAAACCAGGCCCCGGCGGGTTGGGGCTTTCTTT

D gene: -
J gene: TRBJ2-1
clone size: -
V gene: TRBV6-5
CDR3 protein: CASSYKGLGEQFF
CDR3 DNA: TGTGCCAGCAGTTACAAAGGGCTTGGTGAGCAGTTCTTC

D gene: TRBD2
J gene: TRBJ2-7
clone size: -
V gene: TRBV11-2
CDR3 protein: CASSLVTSGPRYEQYF
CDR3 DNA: TGTGCCAGCAGCTTAGTGACTAGCGGGCCTCGCTACGAGCAGTACTTC

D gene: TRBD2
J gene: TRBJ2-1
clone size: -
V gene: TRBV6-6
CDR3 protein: CASSYKLAGPNNEQFF
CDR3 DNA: TGTGCCAGCAGTTACAAACTAGCGGGGCCCAACAATGAGCAGTTCTTC

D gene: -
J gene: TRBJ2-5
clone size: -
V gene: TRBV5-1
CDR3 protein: CASSSDRFEETQYF
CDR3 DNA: TGCGCCAGCAGCAGCGACAGGTTCGAAGAGACCCAGTACTTC

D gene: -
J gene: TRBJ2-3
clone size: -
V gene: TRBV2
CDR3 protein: CASSPRQVGAGDTQYF
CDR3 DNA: TGTGCCAGCAGTCCGCGACAGGTTGGGGCTGGAGATACGCAGTATTTT

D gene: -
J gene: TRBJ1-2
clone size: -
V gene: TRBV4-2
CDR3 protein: CASSQGNGDGYTF
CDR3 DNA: TGTGCCAGCAGCCAAGGCAATGGGGATGGCTACACCTTC

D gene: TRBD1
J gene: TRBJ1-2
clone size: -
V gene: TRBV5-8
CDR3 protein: CASSLGQGARGYTF
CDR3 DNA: TGTGCCAGCAGCTTGGGGCAGGGGGCACGTGGCTACACCTTC

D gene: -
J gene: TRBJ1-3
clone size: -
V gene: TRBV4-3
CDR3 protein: CASSQDVRGNTIYF
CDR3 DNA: TGCGCCAGCAGCCAAGATGTGAGGGGAAACACCATATATTTT